This TCR beta chain was identified in a study of T cell repertoires in cytomegalovirus infection. On the study more broadly: CMV epitopes that were recently identified and HLA-C-restricted were used alongside well-studied HLA-B-restricted ones. Public TCR beta signatures were indicative of both CMV infection and a matching HLA type.

This clonotype has more than one count but fewer than ten. Its antigen is not identified. The V end was cut by 4 bases, the J end by 0 bases, with 13 bases between. Germline lookup yields CDR1 SGHAT and CDR2 FQNNGV. The CDR3 extends over 16 amino acids. TCRdb itself ran the reads through MiXCR, one entry per CDR3 protein. This sample yields about 60,000 distinct CDR3 sequences, of which roughly a fifth are seen a single time; more than 65% belongs to the top ten. The sequence was obtained from a human donor in good health (CMV status not recorded). Some clones in this sample may be carry-over from other donors' samples. The chain links TRBV11-2 to TRBJ2-1; perhaps TRBD1 as D (6 bases). The input for sequencing was CD8+ T cells from cultured PBMCs, taken from culture after CMV antigen stimulation. As DNA, the CDR3 is TGTGCCAGCAGCTCCCTGGGGGCCAGCTCCTACAATGAGCAGTTCTTC. Protein product: CASSSLGASSYNEQFF.